This T cell receptor (beta chain) appears in the sequencing data of a study of T cells in Graves' hyperthyroidism and ophthalmopathy. Stable disease denoted Graves' hyperthyroidism without ophthalmopathy progression within 18 months. Using 10 ml of fresh peripheral blood, PBMCs were prepared. This clonotype was picked up many times. TCR beta CDR3 sequences were amplified from RNA transcripts. RT-PCR in the first round (using the HTBI primer set) targeted the TCR CDR3. One entry per CDR3 protein, called by TCRdb with MiXCR from the multiplex PCR reads. The data contain roughly 170,000 distinct CDR3 sequences, about a sixth of them seen just once; the ten biggest clones take up under 35%. The CDR3 loop spans 14 amino acids. The trim removed 4 bases at V and 10 bases at J, leaving 8 bases unmatched. CDR1 is SGHRS, CDR2 YFSETQ, per germline.

V usage is TRBV5-1 and J usage is TRBJ2-1, with 10 bases matching TRBD1. The receptor's source is a woman aged 45-60 years with Graves' hyperthyroidism. Sequenced material: blood. CDR3 protein: CASSPGTGDGEQFF. For the CDR3, the DNA is TGCGCCAGCAGCCCCGGGACAGGGGACGGCGAGCAGTTCTTC.